The text below deals with one T cell receptor beta chain. This sample is drawn from a study of blood T cell repertoires in COVID-19. Germline CDR1 and CDR2: SGHRS and YFSETQ. Trimming took 5 bases from V and 5 from J; bases not matched to a gene: 12. The CDR3 covers 15 residues. Methods used by the authors: Quantification of nucleated cells was approximated via reference gene primer amplification. TCRdb's copy holds only in-frame clones and misses some; the assay was immunoSEQ multiplex PCR. Clone size and V and J calls were adopted from that table, with D and trimming inferred from the DNA. The sample comprises 300,000 to 400,000 clones, approximately 86% of which are singletons, and approximately 9.3% rests with the top ten.

The receptor was isolated from a man younger than 40 with COVID-19, enrolled during active disease. Sequenced input: peripheral blood. The J gene is TRBJ2-5, the V gene TRBV5-1; 7 bases are shared with TRBD1. This CDR3 is CASRAPGQSRETQYF. In nucleotides, the CDR3 is TGCGCCAGCAGAGCCCCGGGACAGTCAAGGGAGACCCAGTACTTC.